The 27 T cell receptor beta chains listed next were all sequenced from one sample in a study of CXCR3-negative and CXCR3-positive naive CD8 T cells. General study results and limits: Hydrophobicity of TRB CDR3s was greater in CXCR3-positive naive cells than in CXCR3-negative naive cells.

cDNA libraries for TRB were generated by 5' RACE incorporating UMI labels. Reanalyzing the 5' RACE reads, TCRdb keeps one entry per CDR3 protein, without DNA. The sample is made up of 85,000 to 130,000 distinct CDR3 sequences, and the top ten hold 0.35% to 0.4% of it. No cognate antigen is known for these TCRs. The specimen was naive CXCR3+ CD8+ T cells from blood. Subset noted: CD45RO-CCR7+CD27+CD95- naive CD8+ T cells expressing CXCR3 (TNR3+). These receptors were collected from a human donor in good health. Some clones in this sample may be carry-over from other donors' samples.

This chain connects TRBV18 to TRBJ2-2; TCRdb selects TRBD1, and the lack of DNA leaves this call unchecked. The CDR3 extends over 16 amino acids. The germline V gene encodes CDR1 KGHSH and CDR2 LQKENI. The CDR3 protein is CASSRTGTGGTGELFF.

The V and J genes are TRBV25-1 and TRBJ2-7; TCRdb outputs TRBD1, but without DNA this stays unchecked. Germline V CDR1 and CDR2: MGHDK, SYGVNS. The CDR3 loop spans 18 amino acids. This chain's CDR3 is CASSEVGQGKRGTYEQYF.

The CDR3 spells CSVEGMNTEAFF. V is TRBV29-1 and J is TRBJ1-1. The CDR3 runs 12 residues. CDR1 SQVTM and CDR2 ANQGSEA come from the germline V gene.

The rearrangement uses TRBV6-5 and TRBJ1-4; without DNA, the TCRdb call of TRBD1 cannot be checked. This CDR3 comprises 15 residues. Per germline, CDR1 MNHEY and CDR2 SVGAGI. The CDR3 spells CASSSPTGINEKLFF.

The chain links TRBV7-9 to TRBJ1-1. Germline V gives CDR1 SEHNR, CDR2 FQNEAQ (reference sequence). This CDR3 has 13 amino acids. CDR3 sequence reads: CASSLRENTEAFF.

CDR3 protein: CASSSVVAGVGNEQFF. This rearrangement joins TRBV5-5 to TRBJ2-1; as DNA is missing, the TRBD2 call by TCRdb cannot be tested. The germline V gene encodes CDR1 SGHKS and CDR2 YYEKEE (reference sequence). This CDR3 is built from 16 residues.

V is TRBV18 and J is TRBJ2-7. Germline loops: CDR1 KGHSH, CDR2 LQKENI. The CDR3 consists of 14 residues. The chain's CDR3 is CASSPGRGSFEQYF.

J is TRBJ1-1 and V is TRBV29-1. The CDR3 contains 13 residues. CDR1 and CDR2 from the germline V gene are SQVTM and ANQGSEA. The CDR3: CSVEGVLNTEAFF. The variable domain in full, with the rest retrieved from reference TRBV29-1 and TRBJ1-1, is SAVISQKPSRDICQRGTSLTIQCQVDSQVTMMFWYRQQPGQSLTLIATANQGSEATYESGFVIDKFPISRPNLTFSTLTVSNMSPEDSSIYLCSVEGVLNTEAFFGQGTRLTVV.

This sequence joins TRBV12-3 or TRBV12-4 and TRBJ1-6. The CDR3 totals 15 residues. CDR3: CASSPRGGYNSPLHF.

The V and J genes are TRBV7-8 and TRBJ2-6; the D call of TRBD1 rests on TCRdb alone, since no DNA is present to check it. Germline V gene sequence: CDR1 SGHVS, CDR2 FQNEAQ. CDR3 size: 15 residues. The chain's CDR3 is CASSGQLSGANVLTF. Full variable domain (remainder filled in from reference TRBV7-8 and TRBJ2-6): GAGVSQSPRYKVAKRGQDVALRCDPISGHVSLFWYQQALGQGPEFLTYFQNEAQLDKSGLPSDRFFAERPEGSVSTLKIQRTQQEDSAVYLCASSGQLSGANVLTFGAGSRLTVL.

The genes are TRBV29-1 and TRBJ1-2. CDR1 and CDR2 from the germline V gene are SQVTM and ANQGSEA. The CDR3 runs 11 residues. Here the CDR3 reads CSVDSPFGYTF.

J is TRBJ2-2 and V is TRBV6-2 or TRBV6-3; the TCRdb call, TRBD1, lacks DNA for checking. The CDR3 spans 15 residues. CDR1 and CDR2 (germline): MNHEY, SVGEGT. This CDR3 reads CASTPGTGDTGELFF.

The rearrangement uses TRBV6-6 and TRBJ2-1; TCRdb calls TRBD1, which cannot be checked without DNA. Germline lookup yields CDR1 MNHNY and CDR2 SVGAGI (reference sequence). CDR3 size: 15 residues. The CDR3 loop reads CASSYSSGGHNEQFF.

The rearrangement joins TRBV7-2 to TRBJ2-1; the TCRdb D gene call, TRBD2, has no DNA to confirm it. The CDR3 has 13 amino acids. CDR1 SGHTA and CDR2 FQGNSA come from the germline V gene. This CDR3 is CASSPGLSQEQFF.

The genes are TRBV12-5 and TRBJ2-5; TCRdb lists TRBD1, though no DNA is available to test this call. This CDR3 has 15 amino acids. The germline gives CDR1 LGHNT, CDR2 FRNRAP. The CDR3 reads CASVPPDGGVETQYF.

This chain links TRBV5-1 with TRBJ2-7; TCRdb's assignment of TRBD1 cannot be checked, as there is no DNA. In germline, CDR1 is SGHRS, CDR2 YFSETQ. This CDR3 is built from 12 residues. CDR3 residues: CASRTGSGEQYF. Combining the CDR3 with reference TRBV5-1 and TRBJ2-7 gives the whole variable domain KAGVTQTPRYLIKTRGQQVTLSCSPISGHRSVSWYQQTPGQGLQFLFEYFSETQRNKGNFPGRFSGRQFSNSRSEMNVSTLELGDSALYLCASRTGSGEQYFGPGTRLTVT.

This CDR3 is CASSYYPGTESNTGELFF. This chain joins TRBV6-6 and TRBJ2-2; TCRdb picks TRBD1, but there is no DNA to check that call. Germline-derived CDR1 and CDR2 are MNHNY and SVGAGI (reference sequence). The CDR3 is 18 amino acids.

V is TRBV28 and J is TRBJ2-7; TCRdb picks TRBD1, but there is no DNA to check that call. Germline CDR1 MDHEN, CDR2 SYDVKM. The CDR3 sequence is 16 residues long. The CDR3 region is CASSSTLRGAFYEQYF.

CDR3 residues: CASTPERAAGITGELFF. The chain is built from TRBV28 and TRBJ2-2; as DNA is missing, the TRBD2 call by TCRdb cannot be tested. Looked up from germline, CDR1 is MDHEN and CDR2 is SYDVKM. The CDR3 spans 17 residues.

CDR3 protein: CASSAIVGNPHREQYF. The chain joins TRBV21-1 to TRBJ2-7; TCRdb's D gene call, TRBD1, goes unchecked for lack of DNA. TRBV21-1 has pseudogene status. This CDR3 spans 16 amino acids.

The CDR3: CASSTQDRGREQYF. The rearrangement links TRBV13 to TRBJ2-7; TCRdb's D call, TRBD1, is unchecked because there is no DNA. The CDR3 sequence is 14 residues long. Germline loops: CDR1 PRHDT, CDR2 FYEKMQ (reference sequence). Full variable domain (rest looked up from reference TRBV13 and TRBJ2-7): AAGVIQSPRHLIKEKRETATLKCYPIPRHDTVYWYQQGPGQDPQFLISFYEKMQSDKGSIPDRFSAQQFSDYHSELNMSSLELGDSALYFCASSTQDRGREQYFGPGTRLTVT.

The chain employs TRBV6-6 and TRBJ2-1. The CDR3 length is 11 residues. CDR1 and CDR2 (germline): MNHNY, SVGAGI (reference sequence). CDR3 amino acids: CASSLAREQFF.

The chain employs TRBV29-1 and TRBJ2-3; the TCRdb call, TRBD2, lacks DNA for checking. CDR1 and CDR2 from the germline V gene are SQVTM and ANQGSEA. The CDR3 length is 15 residues. CDR3 in amino acids: CSPRRASDMGDTQYF.

The V and J genes are TRBV20-1 and TRBJ2-1. The germline CDR1 and CDR2 sequences are DFQATT and SNEGSKA (reference sequence). The CDR3 runs to 14 residues. Here the CDR3 reads CSARMLSSYNEQFF.

The gene calls are TRBV27 and TRBJ1-1. This CDR3 contains 13 residues. Germline assignment: CDR1 MNHEY and CDR2 SMNVEV (reference sequence). The chain's CDR3 is CASSFGVRTAAFF.

The rearrangement uses TRBV4-1 and TRBJ2-3; TCRdb designates TRBD2, a call that cannot be tested without DNA. The CDR3 has 22 residues. The germline CDR1 and CDR2 sequences are MGHRA and YSYEKL. CDR3 loop: CASSQSMGTVSYGGGAQDTQYF.

The rearrangement links TRBV7-6 to TRBJ2-2; as DNA is missing, the TRBD2 call by TCRdb cannot be tested. This CDR3 is 18 amino acids long. The germline V gene has CDR1 SGHVS and CDR2 FNYEAQ. The CDR3 region is CASSLGLAGGPGTGELFF.